Reported below is one T cell receptor (beta chain). The sample comes from a study of blood T cell repertoires in COVID-19. Study in general: The United States, Italy and Spain provided the acute and convalescent COVID-19 samples. From T cells, B-cell-depleted T cells, or PBMCs came the material, which was cDNA or gDNA.

Authors' methods: From reference gene primer amplification, estimates of nucleated cell counts were derived. This table comes from immunoSEQ multiplex PCR, and its TCRdb copy is limited to in-frame clones, with some not included. That table supplies the V and J calls and clone size; D and trimming were determined from the DNA. The data contain approximately 160,000 clones, 65% to 90% of them singletons. After removal of 5 bases from V and 8 bases from J, the junction contained 5 bases not matched to a gene. The length of the CDR3 is 13 residues. Germline assignment: CDR1 MNHEY and CDR2 SVGAGI. This clonotype was obtained from a woman aged 45-59 years in a cohort sampled during active or convalescent COVID-19. The sample taken for sequencing was peripheral blood. The rearrangement uses TRBV6-5 and TRBJ1-1; 10 nucleotides agree with TRBD1. The CDR3, as DNA: TGTGCCAGCAGTAGGACAGGGGGTTTCGAAGCTTTCTTT. This translates into CASSRTGGFEAFF.